The rows below give T cell receptor beta chains drawn from one sample of a study of blood T cell repertoires in COVID-19. TCRdb's copy holds only in-frame clones and misses some; the assay was immunoSEQ multiplex PCR. The repertoire holds around 200,000 clones, with about 83% as singletons. Sequencing was done on a sample of PBMCs or T cells enriched from blood (not recorded which). These receptors all come from a man aged 35-49 years with acute COVID-19. The CDR3 runs from the conserved cysteine through the conserved F or W. Each record gives: CDR3 protein, CDR3 DNA, V gene, clone size, J gene, D gene. D genes are given only for firm matches. The size field is filled for only some rows; it gives once, few, many or a size class.

cdr3_aa: CASTPGTGVREQFF
cdr3_nt: TGTGCCAGCACCCCCGGGACAGGGGTTCGAGAGCAGTTCTTC
v_call: TRBV6-5
clone_size: -
j_call: TRBJ2-1
d_call: TRBD1

cdr3_aa: CASSLGRTEAFF
cdr3_nt: TGTGCCAGCAGCTTGGGGCGGACTGAAGCTTTCTTT
v_call: TRBV5-4
clone_size: -
j_call: TRBJ1-1
d_call: -

cdr3_aa: CASSSLGLGEETQYF
cdr3_nt: TGCGCCAGCAGCTCCCTGGGACTGGGAGAAGAGACCCAGTACTTC
v_call: TRBV5-1
clone_size: once
j_call: TRBJ2-5
d_call: -

cdr3_aa: CASRGGSYNEQFF
cdr3_nt: TGTGCCAGCAGGGGCGGGTCCTACAATGAGCAGTTCTTC
v_call: TRBV28
clone_size: -
j_call: TRBJ2-1
d_call: -

cdr3_aa: CASSRGELYNEQFF
cdr3_nt: TGTGCCAGCAGCAGGGGAGAACTCTACAATGAGCAGTTCTTC
v_call: TRBV7-9
clone_size: few
j_call: TRBJ2-1
d_call: -

cdr3_aa: CASSMAQIMNQPQHF
cdr3_nt: TGTGCCAGTAGTATGGCACAGATTATGAATCAGCCCCAGCATTTT
v_call: TRBV19
clone_size: -
j_call: TRBJ1-5
d_call: -

cdr3_aa: CASSLRLRGRGETQYF
cdr3_nt: TGTGCCAGCAGCTTAAGGCTCAGGGGGCGCGGGGAGACCCAGTACTTC
v_call: TRBV11-1
clone_size: -
j_call: TRBJ2-5
d_call: TRBD1

cdr3_aa: CASSETGTGGNEQFF
cdr3_nt: TGTGCCAGCAGTGAAACCGGGACAGGGGGCAATGAGCAGTTCTTC
v_call: TRBV6-1
clone_size: -
j_call: TRBJ2-1
d_call: TRBD1

cdr3_aa: CSTGSNQPQHF
cdr3_nt: TGCAGTACGGGGAGCAATCAGCCCCAGCATTTT
v_call: TRBV20-1
clone_size: -
j_call: TRBJ1-5
d_call: -

cdr3_aa: CATSDLGTGGEDTQYF
cdr3_nt: TGTGCCACCAGTGATTTGGGGACAGGGGGGGAGGATACGCAGTATTTT
v_call: TRBV24-1
clone_size: -
j_call: TRBJ2-3
d_call: TRBD1

cdr3_aa: CASSSWPRSQETQYF
cdr3_nt: TGTGCCAGCAGCTCCTGGCCCCGTTCCCAAGAGACCCAGTACTTC
v_call: TRBV7-8
clone_size: -
j_call: TRBJ2-5
d_call: -

cdr3_aa: CASSLGGRDGSEQFF
cdr3_nt: TGTGCCAGCAGCTTAGGCGGGAGGGATGGAAGTGAGCAGTTCTTC
v_call: TRBV11-3
clone_size: few
j_call: TRBJ2-1
d_call: TRBD2

cdr3_aa: CASSPGLGVEETQYF
cdr3_nt: TGTGCCAGCAGCCCGGGACTAGGAGTGGAAGAGACCCAGTACTTC
v_call: TRBV5-5
clone_size: -
j_call: TRBJ2-5
d_call: TRBD2

cdr3_aa: CASSVQGGETEAFF
cdr3_nt: TGTGCCAGTAGTGTCCAGGGAGGGGAAACTGAAGCTTTCTTT
v_call: TRBV19
clone_size: -
j_call: TRBJ1-1
d_call: -

cdr3_aa: CASSRTFRSLNTEAFF
cdr3_nt: TGTGCCAGCAGCCGAACATTCAGGTCCTTGAACACTGAAGCTTTCTTT
v_call: TRBV7-3
clone_size: -
j_call: TRBJ1-1
d_call: -

cdr3_aa: CASSFLGGGEKLFF
cdr3_nt: TGTGCCAGCAGTTTCCTGGGTGGAGGTGAAAAACTGTTTTTT
v_call: TRBV27
clone_size: -
j_call: TRBJ1-4
d_call: -

cdr3_aa: CASSYAGDNQPQHF
cdr3_nt: TGTGCCAGCAGTTATGCAGGGGACAATCAGCCCCAGCATTTT
v_call: TRBV28
clone_size: -
j_call: TRBJ1-5
d_call: -

cdr3_aa: CASSLEAGGGGWYF
cdr3_nt: TGCGCCAGCAGCTTGGAAGCGGGAGGAGGGGGTTGGTACTTC
v_call: TRBV5-1
clone_size: -
j_call: TRBJ2-4
d_call: TRBD2

cdr3_aa: CASSPSGRAYEQYF
cdr3_nt: TGTGCCAGCAGCCCTAGCGGGAGGGCCTACGAGCAGTACTTC
v_call: TRBV28
clone_size: -
j_call: TRBJ2-7
d_call: TRBD2

cdr3_aa: CASSSGDTFYGYTF
cdr3_nt: TGTGCCAGCAGCTCTGGGGACACCTTCTATGGCTACACCTTC
v_call: TRBV3-1/TRBV3-2
clone_size: -
j_call: TRBJ1-2
d_call: -

cdr3_aa: CASARNTIYF
cdr3_nt: TGTGCCAGTGCGAGAAACACCATATATTTT
v_call: TRBV19
clone_size: -
j_call: TRBJ1-3
d_call: -

cdr3_aa: CASSREAGPRQETQYF
cdr3_nt: TGCGCCAGCTCCCGGGAGGCAGGGCCCCGCCAAGAGACCCAGTACTTC
v_call: TRBV5-1
clone_size: -
j_call: TRBJ2-5
d_call: TRBD2

cdr3_aa: CASTLQGNYGYTF
cdr3_nt: TGTGCCAGCACCCTTCAGGGGAACTATGGCTACACCTTC
v_call: TRBV28
clone_size: -
j_call: TRBJ1-2
d_call: -

cdr3_aa: CASSLGGDGFYEQYF
cdr3_nt: TGTGCCAGCAGCTTAGGGGGGGACGGTTTCTACGAGCAGTACTTC
v_call: TRBV7-9
clone_size: -
j_call: TRBJ2-7
d_call: -

cdr3_aa: CASSARDRGGDLQETQYF
cdr3_nt: TGTGCCAGCAGTGCCCGAGACAGGGGAGGGGATCTCCAAGAGACCCAGTACTTC
v_call: TRBV25-1
clone_size: -
j_call: TRBJ2-5
d_call: -

cdr3_aa: CASSLTSGLFPNEQFF
cdr3_nt: TGTGCCAGCAGTTTGACTAGCGGTCTATTCCCCAATGAGCAGTTCTTC
v_call: TRBV27
clone_size: -
j_call: TRBJ2-1
d_call: TRBD2

cdr3_aa: CASSAPGTAGNTIYF
cdr3_nt: TGTGCCAGCAGCGCGCCGGGGACAGCAGGAAACACCATATATTTT
v_call: TRBV9
clone_size: -
j_call: TRBJ1-3
d_call: TRBD1

cdr3_aa: CATSRAAGEQYF
cdr3_nt: TGTGCCACCAGCAGAGCCGCAGGGGAGCAGTACTTC
v_call: TRBV15
clone_size: -
j_call: TRBJ2-7
d_call: -

cdr3_aa: CASSPRQGEETQYF
cdr3_nt: TGTGCCAGCAGCCCCCGACAGGGAGAAGAGACCCAGTACTTC
v_call: TRBV9
clone_size: -
j_call: TRBJ2-5
d_call: TRBD1

cdr3_aa: CATATSGSTDTQYF
cdr3_nt: TGTGCCACCGCGACTAGCGGAAGCACAGATACGCAGTATTTT
v_call: TRBV6-4
clone_size: -
j_call: TRBJ2-3
d_call: TRBD2

cdr3_aa: CASSKERQGSYEQYF
cdr3_nt: TGTGCCAGCAGCAAAGAGAGACAGGGTTCGTACGAGCAGTACTTC
v_call: TRBV21-1
clone_size: -
j_call: TRBJ2-7
d_call: -

cdr3_aa: CASSFENSPLHF
cdr3_nt: TGTGCCAGCAGCTTTGAGAATTCACCCCTCCACTTT
v_call: TRBV7-6
clone_size: -
j_call: TRBJ1-6
d_call: -

cdr3_aa: CASSLGQTSYEQYF
cdr3_nt: TGTGCCAGCAGCCTCGGACAGACCTCCTACGAGCAGTACTTC
v_call: TRBV5-5
clone_size: once
j_call: TRBJ2-7
d_call: -

cdr3_aa: CASSSGLAPNNEQFF
cdr3_nt: TGTGCCAGCAGCTCGGGACTAGCACCTAACAATGAGCAGTTCTTC
v_call: TRBV11-1
clone_size: -
j_call: TRBJ2-1
d_call: TRBD2

cdr3_aa: CATSSSGVSGSYEQYF
cdr3_nt: TGTGCCACCAGCTCCTCGGGGGTTAGCGGGTCCTACGAGCAGTACTTC
v_call: TRBV15
clone_size: -
j_call: TRBJ2-7
d_call: TRBD2

cdr3_aa: CASSPRGTIYF
cdr3_nt: TGTGCCAGCAGCCCCCGGGGCACCATATATTTT
v_call: TRBV12-3/TRBV12-4
clone_size: -
j_call: TRBJ1-3
d_call: -

cdr3_aa: CASSNSLVVNEQFF
cdr3_nt: TGTGCCAGCAGCAATTCGCTTGTAGTAAATGAGCAGTTCTTC
v_call: TRBV7-2
clone_size: -
j_call: TRBJ2-1
d_call: -

cdr3_aa: CASSLGAGNQPQHF
cdr3_nt: TGTGCCAGCAGCTTAGGGGCGGGTAATCAGCCCCAGCATTTT
v_call: TRBV7-9
clone_size: -
j_call: TRBJ1-5
d_call: -

cdr3_aa: CARAGTPLKAFF
cdr3_nt: TGTGCCAGAGCTGGGACACCTCTTAAAGCTTTCTTT
v_call: TRBV6-5
clone_size: -
j_call: TRBJ1-1
d_call: -

cdr3_aa: CASKQARGSEKLFF
cdr3_nt: TGTGCCAGCAAACAGGCCCGAGGTAGTGAAAAACTGTTTTTT
v_call: TRBV6-5
clone_size: -
j_call: TRBJ1-4
d_call: -

cdr3_aa: CASSPRQGGSYEQYF
cdr3_nt: TGTGCCAGCAGCCCTCGACAGGGAGGTTCCTACGAGCAGTACTTC
v_call: TRBV9
clone_size: once
j_call: TRBJ2-7
d_call: -

cdr3_aa: CASSADRGAPNTIYF
cdr3_nt: TGTGCCAGCAGCGCGGACAGGGGAGCTCCAAACACCATATATTTT
v_call: TRBV7-2
clone_size: -
j_call: TRBJ1-3
d_call: TRBD1

cdr3_aa: CASTRRTSNQPQHF
cdr3_nt: TGTGCCAGTACCCGCCGGACAAGCAATCAGCCCCAGCATTTT
v_call: TRBV19
clone_size: -
j_call: TRBJ1-5
d_call: -

cdr3_aa: CASTAQGTGINEQYF
cdr3_nt: TGTGCCAGCACCGCCCAGGGGACAGGGATCAACGAGCAGTACTTC
v_call: TRBV6-6
clone_size: -
j_call: TRBJ2-7
d_call: TRBD1

cdr3_aa: CASSSGTSGRGEQYF
cdr3_nt: TGTGCCAGCAGCTCCGGGACTAGCGGGAGAGGCGAGCAGTACTTC
v_call: TRBV7-2
clone_size: -
j_call: TRBJ2-7
d_call: TRBD2